One sample yielded the 29 T cell receptor beta chains listed below, sequenced in a study of CD4 T cells in relation to SARS-CoV-2 and coronaviruses. Before the COVID-19 pandemic, during about 2011-2019, CD4+ T cells were taken from unexposed donors. Isolation of CD4+ T cells took place after approximately 11 days in culture. The antigens these receptors bind are not known. Produced via immunoSEQ multiplex PCR; TCRdb's table is partial and in-frame only. The repertoire consists of under 25,000 clones, with about three quarters occurring once and the leading ten covering 20% to 30%. The sample consisted of CD4+ T cells from PBMCs, cultured in vitro. All receptors come from a human donor in good health.

This clone was seen only once. The chain is built from TRBV5-1 and TRBJ2-3; weak D call: TRBD2 (6 bases). Trimming took 0 bases from V and 5 from J, leaving 19 bases between them. CDR3 length: 17 amino acids. Germline V gene lookup returns CDR1 SGHRS and CDR2 YFSETQ. This CDR3 reads CASSLEGTSGGLDTQYF. The CDR3 DNA follows: TGCGCCAGCAGCTTGGAGGGGACCTCCGGGGGTCTAGATACGCAGTATTTT.

This CDR3 is CASASGPRSEQFF. CDR3 coding DNA: TGTGCCAGTGCCAGCGGCCCTAGGAGTGAGCAGTTCTTC. V gene TRBV19 combines with J gene TRBJ2-1; possibly TRBD2 for D (5 bases). Trimming cost V 8 bases and J 9 bases, with 17 bases left between them. The germline V gene has CDR1 LNHDA and CDR2 SQIVND (reference sequence). This CDR3 has 13 residues.

The CDR3 DNA reads as TGCGCCAGCAGCATGGGGGCCCGGGGCTATGGCTACACCTTC. As protein: CASSMGARGYGYTF. The gene calls are TRBV5-1 and TRBJ1-2; possible D gene TRBD1, 6 bases. Germline values: CDR1 SGHRS, CDR2 YFSETQ. Trimming removed 4 bases from V and 4 bases from J, with 14 bases in between. The CDR3 length is 14 residues.

The chain combines TRBV6-1 with TRBJ2-1; 7 bases match TRBD2. Trimming removed 0 bases from V and 7 bases from J; junction bases left unmatched: 12. The CDR3 runs to 17 residues. Germline assignment: CDR1 MNHNS and CDR2 SASEGT. CDR3 in DNA: TGTGCCAGCAGTGAAGCGTCGGGGGAGGGCCTGAGGAATGAGCAGTTCTTC. Its protein is CASSEASGEGLRNEQFF.

The chain combines TRBV20-1 with TRBJ2-7; perhaps TRBD1 as D (6 bases). Per the germline V gene, CDR1 is DFQATT and CDR2 is SNEGSKA (reference sequence). The V and J ends lost 3 bases and 3 bases respectively, with 12 bases between them. The CDR3 has 13 residues. DNA of the CDR3: TGCAGTGCTAGTAACAGGGTAAACTACGAGCAGTACTTC. Protein: CSASNRVNYEQYF.

The V gene is TRBV7-2, the J gene TRBJ1-3; D gene unclear. The CDR3 is 18 residues long. The V end was cut by 0 bases, the J end by 1 base, with 16 bases between. Germline loops: CDR1 SGHTA, CDR2 FQGNSA. The CDR3 region is CASSLAPPIGRSGNTIYF. For the CDR3, the DNA is TGTGCCAGCAGCTTAGCCCCCCCGATAGGTCGTTCTGGAAACACCATATATTTT.

The gene calls are TRBV18 and TRBJ1-1, with a possible D match to TRBD1 (6 bases). CDR1 and CDR2 from the germline V gene are KGHSH and LQKENI. The CDR3 has 16 residues. Trimming took off 4 bases at V and 11 bases at J, with 26 bases between the two ends. The CDR3 nucleotides read TGTGCCAGCTCACGGCTGGAACAGGGAAAAATAGTTCAGGCTTTCTTT. Its translation is CASSRLEQGKIVQAFF.

J is TRBJ2-1 and V is TRBV18; TRBD1 agrees at 9 bases. The V gene's germline CDR1 is KGHSH and CDR2 LQKENI. The CDR3 extends over 17 amino acids. V shed 0 bases and J 0 bases; nucleotides not matched to a gene: 3. In DNA form, the CDR3 reads TGTGCCAGCTCACCACCGAAGGGACAGGGCTCCTACAATGAGCAGTTCTTC. Its translation: CASSPPKGQGSYNEQFF.

The rearrangement joins TRBV27 to TRBJ2-3, with 8 bases fitting TRBD1. The CDR3 contains 17 residues. The germline CDR1 and CDR2 sequences are MNHEY and SMNVEV (reference sequence). V lost 3 bases, J lost 1 base, and 9 bases stayed unmatched. In nucleotides, the CDR3 is TGTGCCAGCAGTTTGAGCGGACAGGGTGTCGGCACAGATACGCAGTATTTT. The encoded protein is CASSLSGQGVGTDTQYF.

This sequence joins TRBV27 and TRBJ1-4, with D perhaps matching TRBD1 (6 bases). The CDR3 has 14 amino acids. V was clipped by 4 bases and J by 8 bases, with 14 bases between them. From germline, CDR1 is MNHEY and CDR2 SMNVEV (reference sequence). The chain's CDR3 is CASSWGPLGEKLFF. The CDR3 DNA sequence: TGTGCCAGCAGTTGGGGGCCCTTGGGGGAAAAACTGTTTTTT.

This clone was observed a few times. This chain uses TRBV2 with TRBJ2-3; either TRBD1 or TRBD2 may supply D (6 bases each). The germline CDR1 and CDR2 sequences are SNHLY and FYNNEI. The CDR3 extends over 14 amino acids. The germline V and J ends were trimmed by 6 bases and 4 bases, with 14 bases remaining between them. Here the CDR3 DNA reads TGTGCCAGCAGCGTCGAGGGGGGCGCAGATACGCAGTATTTT. Its protein product is CASSVEGGADTQYF.

The chain combines TRBV6-5 with TRBJ1-5, with D unclear. The CDR3 sequence is 13 residues long. The germline V and J ends were trimmed by 6 bases and 5 bases, with 11 bases remaining between them. Germline-derived CDR1 and CDR2 are MNHEY and SVGAGI. The CDR3 DNA reads TGTGCCAGCAGCGCTCGGCGCTATCAGCCCCAGCATTTT. Translated: CASSARRYQPQHF.

The chain uses TRBV5-1 and TRBJ1-1; 9 nucleotides agree with TRBD1. The CDR3 loop spans 14 amino acids. The J segment lost 1 base and the V segment lost 4 bases, leaving 2 bases of the junction unmatched. Germline loops: CDR1 SGHRS, CDR2 YFSETQ. For the CDR3, the DNA is TGCGCCAGCAGCCCGGACAGGGGGAACACTGAAGCTTTCTTT. This translates into CASSPDRGNTEAFF.

V is TRBV6-2 or TRBV6-3 and J is TRBJ2-1, with TRBD2 matching over 10 bases. The junction had 6 bases not matched to a gene; V was cut back by 6 bases and J by 7 bases. The CDR3 totals 14 residues. Germline V gives CDR1 MNHEY, CDR2 SVGEGT. CDR3 loop: CASSGLAVGNEQFF. CDR3 DNA sequence: TGTGCCAGCAGCGGACTAGCGGTGGGGAATGAGCAGTTCTTC.

The chain couples TRBV19 to TRBJ2-5; D not certain. The V and J ends lost 5 bases and 4 bases respectively, with 8 bases between them. The CDR3 has 12 amino acids. Germline V CDR1 and CDR2: LNHDA, SQIVND (reference sequence). The CDR3 nucleotides read TGTGCCAGTAGTCAGGCCGGAGAGACCCAGTACTTC. As protein: CASSQAGETQYF.

The J gene is TRBJ2-2, the V gene TRBV9, with 10 bases that match TRBD2. J lost 4 bases, V lost 3 bases, and 9 bases had no gene match. CDR3 size: 17 residues. Looked up from germline, CDR1 is SGDLS and CDR2 is YYNGEE. The CDR3 DNA reads TGTGCCAGCAGCGCCGTAGCGGGGGGACGTTCCACCGGGGAGCTGTTTTTT. It specifies CASSAVAGGRSTGELFF.

J is TRBJ2-7 and V is TRBV5-1; 7 bases fit TRBD1. From germline, CDR1 is SGHRS and CDR2 YFSETQ. This CDR3 is 15 amino acids long. V lost 0 bases, J lost 3 bases, and 6 bases stayed unmatched. CDR3 bases: TGCGCCAGCAGCTTGGGGACAGGTGAGAGCTACGAGCAGTACTTC. Protein: CASSLGTGESYEQYF.

The chain carries TRBV11-2 and TRBJ2-2; no reliable D call. Germline CDR1 reads SGHAT; CDR2 reads FQNNGV. The V end lost 5 bases, the J end lost 6 bases, and 16 bases lay between the germline ends. The CDR3 is made up of 15 amino acids. Here the CDR3 reads CASSLTLASPGELFF. The CDR3 coding sequence is TGTGCCAGCAGCCTAACCTTGGCCAGCCCCGGGGAGCTGTTTTTT.

The chain links TRBV25-1 to TRBJ2-3, with 7 bases fitting TRBD1. Germline V CDR1 and CDR2: MGHDK, SYGVNS. V was clipped by 8 bases and J by 4 bases; unmatched bases: 12. This CDR3 contains 15 residues. The CDR3 nucleotides are TGTGCCAGCCCTGCGTGCCAGGGGGTGGCAGATACGCAGTATTTT. Translated, it gives CASPACQGVADTQYF.

The V and J genes are TRBV3-1 (or the pseudogene TRBV3-2) and TRBJ2-1, with 11 bases matching TRBD2. Germline V gene lookup returns CDR1 LGHDT and CDR2 YNNKEL (reference sequence). The J segment lost 9 bases and the V segment lost 0 bases, leaving 7 bases of the junction unmatched. The CDR3 is 16 residues long. The CDR3 coding sequence is TGTGCCAGCAGCCAAGATCTCGGACTAGCGGGTGGTGAGCAGTTCTTC. Translation gives CASSQDLGLAGGEQFF.

The V gene is TRBV5-1, the J gene TRBJ2-3; D unclear. The V gene lost 0 bases and the J gene lost 3 bases, with 14 bases spanning the gap. CDR3 length equals 16 residues. The germline gives CDR1 SGHRS, CDR2 YFSETQ. The chain's CDR3 is CASSLGWQAQTDTQYF. The CDR3 bases are TGCGCCAGCAGCTTGGGATGGCAGGCCCAAACAGATACGCAGTATTTT.

V is TRBV5-5 and J is TRBJ1-1; the D is unclear. Germline lookup yields CDR1 SGHKS and CDR2 YYEKEE (reference sequence). V was cut by 4 bases and J by 3 bases, with 13 bases left in between. CDR3 size: 14 residues. The DNA of the CDR3 is TGTGCCAGCAGCCACTATCCGGAGGACACTGAAGCTTTCTTT. Its protein product is CASSHYPEDTEAFF.

The CDR3 bases are TGTGCCAGCAGCGTTACGGGACGGAGCACAGATACGCAGTATTTT. This translates into CASSVTGRSTDTQYF. V is TRBV9 and J is TRBJ2-3, with D possibly being TRBD1 or TRBD2 (5 bases each). CDR3 length: 15 residues. Trimming shortened V by 2 bases and J by 0 bases, and 10 bases separated the two germline ends. Germline CDR1 and CDR2: SGDLS and YYNGEE. Full variable domain (missing parts from reference TRBV9 and TRBJ2-3): DSGVTQTPKHLITATGQRVTLRCSPRSGDLSVYWYQQSLDQGLQFLIQYYNGEERAKGNILERFSAQQFPDLHSELNLSSLELGDSALYFCASSVTGRSTDTQYFGPGTRLTVL.

This clone was found once. The V call is TRBV11-3, the J call TRBJ2-5, with 8 bases identical to TRBD1. The CDR3 extends over 14 amino acids. Per germline, CDR1 SGHNT and CDR2 YENEEA. The J segment lost 5 bases and the V segment lost 1 base, leaving 3 bases of the junction unmatched. The CDR3 here is CASSLATGEETQYF. CDR3 DNA sequence: TGTGCCAGCAGCTTAGCGACAGGGGAGGAGACCCAGTACTTC. Full variable domain (remainder filled in from reference TRBV11-3 and TRBJ2-5): EAGVVQSPRYKIIEKKQPVAFWCNPISGHNTLYWYLQNLGQGPELLIRYENEEAVDDSQLPKDRFSAERLKGVDSTLKIQPAELGDSAVYLCASSLATGEETQYFGPGTRLLVL.

J is TRBJ1-2 and V is TRBV5-8, with a weak D call TRBD1 (5 bases). Germline V gene lookup returns CDR1 SGHTS and CDR2 YDEGEE. Trimming took 0 bases from V and 7 from J, leaving 16 bases between them. The length of the CDR3 is 15 residues. The CDR3 is CASSLGGVIHSGYTF. In nucleotides, the CDR3 is TGTGCCAGCAGCTTGGGGGGGGTTATCCATTCTGGCTACACCTTC.

This chain joins TRBV7-7 and TRBJ2-3, with TRBD2 as a possible D gene (5 bases). Germline CDR1 SSHAT, CDR2 FNYEAQ (reference sequence). This CDR3 has 15 residues. Trimming pared 1 base from V and 1 base from J, leaving 9 bases between. CDR3 sequence reads: CASSLGGQGTDTQYF. The CDR3 region has the DNA TGTGCCAGCAGCTTAGGAGGGCAGGGCACAGATACGCAGTATTTT.

This clone was counted a few times. This chain links TRBV2 with TRBJ1-3, with 8 positions matching TRBD1. CDR1 SNHLY and CDR2 FYNNEI come from the germline V gene. V shed 0 bases and J 10 bases; nucleotides not matched to a gene: 11. The CDR3 is made up of 16 amino acids. CDR3 sequence: CASSEARQGAGGTIYF. DNA for the CDR3: TGTGCCAGCAGTGAAGCGCGGCAGGGGGCCGGTGGGACCATATATTTT.

This clone has just a few counts. One end of the junction varies from germline; a read error may be responsible. The chain couples TRBV3-1 (or the pseudogene TRBV3-2) to TRBJ2-7; 8 bases line up with TRBD2. The germline CDR1 and CDR2 sequences are LGHDT and YNNKEL (reference sequence). This CDR3 comprises 15 residues. The CDR3 region has the DNA TGTGCCAGCAGCCAAGGGGGACTAGACTCCCACGAGCAGTACTTC. Translation: CASSQGGLDSHEQYF.

The V call is TRBV7-9, the J call TRBJ1-6, with D unresolved. The CDR3 runs to 11 residues. The germline V and J ends were trimmed by 5 bases and 8 bases, with 4 bases remaining between them. Germline values: CDR1 SEHNR, CDR2 FQNEAQ (reference sequence). Here the CDR3 reads CASSRDSPLHF. The CDR3 region has the DNA TGTGCCAGCAGCCGGGATTCACCCCTCCACTTT.